These 28 T cell receptor beta chains share one sample of origin, sequenced in a study of T cells in tuberculosis. Measured with immunoSEQ multiplex PCR; TCRdb has only the in-frame clones, and not every one. The profile covers roughly 34,000 clones, with under 98% appearing a single time and 6.2% taken by the ten largest. The sample comprised PBMCs. Every receptor here comes from a donor between 10 and 35 years old with latent tuberculosis or without tuberculosis infection.

For the CDR3, the DNA is TGCGCCAGCAGCCCACAGGCTGGCTTTCGTAACTATGGCTACACCTTC. It is translated as CASSPQAGFRNYGYTF. The V and J genes are TRBV4-1 and TRBJ1-2; tentative D call: TRBD1 (5 bases). Trimming removed 4 bases at V and 1 base at J, with 16 bases between. This CDR3 spans 16 amino acids. The germline gives CDR1 MGHRA, CDR2 YSYEKL.

The CDR3 here is CASSLGGTGAFF. CDR3 in DNA: TGTGCCAGCAGCCTTGGGGGGACGGGGGCTTTCTTT. The chain links TRBV5-4 to TRBJ1-1, with D possibly TRBD1 on 5 matching bases. Germline assignment: CDR1 SGHNT and CDR2 YYREEE (reference sequence). The CDR3 length is 12 residues. Trimming took off 4 bases at V and 11 bases at J, with 15 bases between the two ends.

This rearrangement joins TRBV4-1 to TRBJ1-2; possibly TRBD1 for D (5 bases). Germline assignment: CDR1 MGHRA and CDR2 YSYEKL. The CDR3 covers 16 residues. With 3 bases removed from V and 6 bases from J, the gap between germline ends came to 20 bases. The CDR3 sequence is CASSHSPATGGDGYTF. The CDR3 coding sequence is TGCGCCAGCAGCCATTCTCCGGCCACGGGGGGAGATGGCTACACCTTC.

The genes are TRBV27 and TRBJ2-7; tentatively, D is TRBD1 (5 bases). CDR3 length: 14 residues. V was cut by 3 bases and J by 0 bases, with 9 bases left in between. The germline gives CDR1 MNHEY, CDR2 SMNVEV (reference sequence). The chain's CDR3 is CASSLTALSYEQYF. In nucleotides, the CDR3 is TGTGCCAGCAGTTTGACAGCTCTCTCCTACGAGCAGTACTTC.

The gene calls are TRBV5-4 and TRBJ2-1; 9 nucleotides agree with TRBD2. Germline V CDR1 and CDR2: SGHNT, YYREEE (reference sequence). With V trimmed by 3 bases and J by 3 bases, 7 bases remained unmatched. The CDR3 is made up of 16 amino acids. CDR3 DNA: TGTGCCAGCAGCTACGGAATACTAGCGGGCTACAATGAGCAGTTCTTC. This gives the protein CASSYGILAGYNEQFF.

V usage is TRBV2 and J usage is TRBJ2-5; 10 positions agree with TRBD1. The CDR3 has 15 residues. Germline V lookup: CDR1 SNHLY, CDR2 FYNNEI. V lost 7 bases to trimming and J lost 1 base; unmatched junction nucleotides: 6. Written as DNA, the CDR3 is TGTGCCAGCAATAGGGGACAGGGGCCCCAAGAGACCCAGTACTTC. Translation: CASNRGQGPQETQYF.

The V gene is TRBV5-1, the J gene TRBJ2-1; weak D call: TRBD2 (6 bases). Trimming cost V 6 bases and J 0 bases, with 13 bases left between them. CDR1 and CDR2 from the germline V gene are SGHRS and YFSETQ. The CDR3 sequence is 15 residues long. The CDR3 loop is CASTPDGGSYNEQFF. The CDR3 DNA reads TGCGCCAGCACCCCAGACGGGGGCTCCTACAATGAGCAGTTCTTC.

This chain connects TRBV6-5 to TRBJ1-3, with D possibly being TRBD1 (5 bases). Trimming removed 0 bases from V and 4 bases from J, with 10 bases in between. The CDR3 extends over 15 amino acids. Germline assignment: CDR1 MNHEY and CDR2 SVGAGI. CDR3 sequence reads: CASSYSAGDGNTIYF. CDR3 DNA sequence: TGTGCCAGCAGTTACTCCGCGGGGGACGGAAACACCATATATTTT.

The rearrangement joins TRBV6-5 to TRBJ2-1; possibly TRBD1 for D (6 bases). Germline V gene data show CDR1 as MNHEY and CDR2 as SVGAGI. The CDR3 spans 14 residues. Trimming left V 0 bases short and J 6 bases short, with 9 bases between. The CDR3 DNA follows: TGTGCCAGCAGTTACTCGGCAGGGGCCAATGAGCAGTTCTTC. Protein product: CASSYSAGANEQFF.

The chain joins TRBV7-8 to TRBJ2-1, with 8 bases fitting TRBD2. The CDR3 totals 16 residues. V shed 8 bases, J shed 8 bases, and the junction held 17 bases outside the gene matches. Germline V CDR1 and CDR2: SGHVS, FQNEAQ. CDR3: CASAGRAGGTTDEQFF. The CDR3 bases are TGTGCCAGCGCCGGCCGGGCGGGAGGTACTACAGATGAGCAGTTCTTC.

J is TRBJ2-3 and V is TRBV25-1, with D maybe TRBD2 (7 bases). V shed 3 bases and J shed 6 bases, with 22 bases lying between them. This CDR3 region has 17 residues. Looked up from germline, CDR1 is MGHDK and CDR2 is SYGVNS. Written as DNA, the CDR3 is TGTGCCAGCAGTGAGTTGACTAGCCGACGAGGGGGGGATACGCAGTATTTT. Amino acid sequence: CASSELTSRRGGDTQYF.

The chain recombines TRBV2 with TRBJ1-1; tentatively, D is TRBD1 (6 bases). There are 15 residues in the CDR3. Germline V lookup: CDR1 SNHLY, CDR2 FYNNEI. Between the trimmed V and J ends, which lost 3 bases and 6 bases, there was a span of 17 bases. The CDR3 sequence: CASSESGGRSAEAFF. The DNA of the CDR3 is TGTGCCAGCAGTGAGTCGGGGGGGCGGTCGGCTGAAGCTTTCTTT.

The chain employs TRBV6-5 and TRBJ2-5, with D tentatively TRBD2 (6 bases). Trimming took 6 bases from V and 2 from J, leaving 13 bases between them. The germline V gene encodes CDR1 MNHEY and CDR2 SVGAGI. The CDR3 runs to 14 residues. The CDR3 nucleotides read TGTGCCAGCAGCTATAGCGGAGCTCAAGAGACCCAGTACTTC. Translating it yields CASSYSGAQETQYF.

J is TRBJ2-1 and V is TRBV7-6; D is ambiguous. Germline values: CDR1 SGHVS, CDR2 FNYEAQ. The CDR3 length is 13 residues. The germline V and J ends were trimmed by 1 base and 2 bases, with 3 bases remaining between them. As DNA, the CDR3 is TGTGCCAGCAGCTTAGAGCCCTACAATGAGCAGTTCTTC. Translation: CASSLEPYNEQFF.

The J gene is TRBJ1-4, the V gene TRBV5-1; possibly TRBD1 for D (6 bases). Germline V lookup: CDR1 SGHRS, CDR2 YFSETQ. This CDR3 has 14 residues. Trimming shortened V by 4 bases and J by 8 bases, and 15 bases separated the two germline ends. CDR3 sequence: CASSGDIGVEKLFF. The CDR3 DNA reads TGCGCCAGCAGCGGGGACATAGGGGTGGAAAAACTGTTTTTT.

The chain employs TRBV5-1 and TRBJ1-2; D is possibly TRBD1 (6 bases). CDR3 length: 13 residues. CDR1 and CDR2 from the germline V gene are SGHRS and YFSETQ. Trimming took 2 bases from V and 8 from J, leaving 13 bases between them. CDR3 in DNA: TGCGCCAGCAGCTTAGGGGGGGATAGCGGCTACACCTTC. The encoded protein is CASSLGGDSGYTF.

The chain is built from TRBV7-2 and TRBJ2-5; D might be TRBD2 (5 bases). The CDR3 is made up of 12 amino acids. Germline CDR1 reads SGHTA; CDR2 reads FQGNSA. V lost 6 bases and J 5 bases, leaving 10 bases between the germline ends. The CDR3 protein is CASSLAGETQYF. The CDR3 DNA follows: TGTGCCAGCAGTCTAGCTGGGGAGACCCAGTACTTC. The full variable domain, completed using reference TRBV7-2 and TRBJ2-5, is GAGVSQSPSNKVTEKGKDVELRCDPISGHTALYWYRQSLGQGLEFLIYFQGNSAPDKSGLPSDRFSAERTGGSVSTLTIQRTQQEDSAVYLCASSLAGETQYFGPGTRLLVL.

The V gene is TRBV25-1, the J gene TRBJ2-1, with 9 bases fitting TRBD2. The V gene end was trimmed by 2 bases and the J gene end by 6 bases; junction bases not matched to a gene: 8. The CDR3 totals 16 residues. CDR1 and CDR2 (germline): MGHDK, SYGVNS. The CDR3 DNA reads TGTGCCAGCAGTGAACCGGGACTAGCACGAACCAATGAGCAGTTCTTC. Protein: CASSEPGLARTNEQFF. The whole variable domain, remainder taken from reference TRBV25-1 and TRBJ2-1, is EADIYQTPRYLVIGTGKKITLECSQTMGHDKMYWYQQDPGMELHLIHYSYGVNSTEKGDLSSESTVSRIRTEHFPLTLESARPSHTSQYLCASSEPGLARTNEQFFGPGTRLTVL.

As DNA, the CDR3 is TGTGCCAGCAGCGGGGTACTAGCGGGAGGTGAGACGAGGTATTTT. Translation gives CASSGVLAGGETRYF. The V call is TRBV5-5, the J call TRBJ2-3; 12 nucleotides agree with TRBD2. V lost 4 bases and J lost 14; bases outside the gene matches: 14. Per germline, CDR1 SGHKS and CDR2 YYEKEE (reference sequence). The CDR3 length is 15 residues.

The V gene is TRBV28, the J gene TRBJ2-3; 12 bases align to TRBD2. The germline V gene has CDR1 MDHEN and CDR2 SYDVKM. This CDR3 contains 16 residues. J was trimmed by 8 bases and V by 7 bases; bases with no gene match: 13. The CDR3 DNA reads as TGTGCCAGCAAACGGGGGACTAGCGGGTCCTCAGGTACGCAGTATTTT. Translating gives CASKRGTSGSSGTQYF. Variable domain in full (rest from reference TRBV28 and TRBJ2-3): DVKVTQSSRYLVKRTGEKVFLECVQDMDHENMFWYRQDPGLGLRLIYFSYDVKMKEKGDIPEGYSVSREKKERFSLILESASTNQTSMYLCASKRGTSGSSGTQYFGPGTRLTVL.

CDR3 nucleotide sequence: TGTGCCAGCAGCGACGGGCTAGCGGTCACAGATACGCAGTATTTT. Amino acid sequence: CASSDGLAVTDTQYF. The chain is built from TRBV11-2 and TRBJ2-3; TRBD2 agrees at 7 bases. In germline, CDR1 is SGHAT, CDR2 FQNNGV. Germline trimming cut 5 bases from V and 2 bases from J; bases unmatched to any gene: 7. The CDR3 covers 15 residues. Filled out from reference TRBV11-2 and TRBJ2-3, the complete variable domain reads EAGVAQSPRYKIIEKRQSVAFWCNPISGHATLYWYQQILGQGPKLLIQFQNNGVVDDSQLPKDRFSAERLKGVDSTLKIQPAKLEDSAVYLCASSDGLAVTDTQYFGPGTRLTVL.

The J gene is TRBJ1-2, the V gene TRBV5-4; 8 positions agree with TRBD1. The ends lost 5 bases at V and 6 bases at J; junction bases unmatched: 9. Germline V gives CDR1 SGHNT, CDR2 YYREEE (reference sequence). The CDR3 is made up of 14 amino acids. This chain's CDR3 is CASRGQGDLNGYTF. CDR3 nucleotide sequence: TGTGCCAGCAGAGGACAGGGAGACCTTAATGGCTACACCTTC.

V gene TRBV5-1 combines with J gene TRBJ1-5, with a tentative D call TRBD1 (6 bases). The CDR3 consists of 13 residues. Trimming removed 7 bases at V and 4 bases at J, with 12 bases between. In germline, CDR1 is SGHRS, CDR2 YFSETQ. The CDR3 bases are TGCGCCAGCCGCCAGGGGCCAAATCAGCCCCAGCATTTT. This encodes CASRQGPNQPQHF.

This chain joins TRBV9 and TRBJ2-1; perhaps TRBD2 as D (6 bases). Germline CDR1 is SGDLS and CDR2 is YYNGEE. Trimming cost V 0 bases and J 0 bases, with 13 bases left between them. The CDR3 is 17 residues long. CDR3 DNA: TGTGCCAGCAGCGTAGACTTCGGAGCGGGCTCCTACAATGAGCAGTTCTTC. Amino acid sequence: CASSVDFGAGSYNEQFF.

This clone is a singleton in its sample. V gene TRBV6-1 combines with J gene TRBJ1-2; D is possibly TRBD1 (6 bases). Germline V CDR1 and CDR2: MNHNS, SASEGT. The CDR3 is 13 amino acids. V shed 4 bases and J shed 3 bases, with 9 bases lying between them. CDR3 region: CASSVEGDYGYTF. The CDR3 nucleotides are TGTGCCAGCAGTGTTGAGGGGGACTATGGCTACACCTTC.

V usage is TRBV30 and J usage is TRBJ2-1; 8 nucleotides line up with TRBD2. The CDR3 runs to 16 residues. Germline CDR1 GTSNPN, CDR2 SVGIG (reference sequence). V was pared by 0 bases and J by 6 bases, with 10 bases of the junction left unmatched. CDR3 sequence: CAWSVQREYPRNEQFF. The CDR3 region has the DNA TGTGCCTGGAGTGTACAGCGGGAGTATCCCCGCAATGAGCAGTTCTTC.

The genes are TRBV2 and TRBJ1-4; TRBD1 agrees at 8 bases. Per germline, CDR1 SNHLY and CDR2 FYNNEI. There are 14 residues in the CDR3. Trimming cost V 6 bases and J 7 bases; bases outside gene matches: 7. The CDR3 reads CASRITGGGEKLFF. Here the CDR3 DNA reads TGTGCCAGCAGGATTACAGGGGGTGGTGAAAAACTGTTTTTT.

This clone was counted between two and nine times. The CDR3 region is CASRDSRQGAYGYTF. CDR3 in DNA: TGTGCCAGCAGAGACTCCAGACAGGGTGCCTATGGCTACACCTTC. The V gene is TRBV6-1, the J gene TRBJ1-2; 7 positions agree with TRBD1. There are 15 residues in the CDR3. CDR1 is MNHNS, CDR2 SASEGT, per germline. V trimming: 6 bases; J trimming: 4 bases; junction bases outside the gene matches: 11.